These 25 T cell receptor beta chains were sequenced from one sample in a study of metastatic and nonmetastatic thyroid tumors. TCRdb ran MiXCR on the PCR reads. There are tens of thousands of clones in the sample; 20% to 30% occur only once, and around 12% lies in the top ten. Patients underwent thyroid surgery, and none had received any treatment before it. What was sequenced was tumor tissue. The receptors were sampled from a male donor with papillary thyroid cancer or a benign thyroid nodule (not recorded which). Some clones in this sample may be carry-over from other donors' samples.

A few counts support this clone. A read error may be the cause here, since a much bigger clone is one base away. CDR3 coding DNA: TGTGCCACCAGTTATACCGTTGCGGACGATCAAGAGACCCAGTACTTC. Amino acids: CATSYTVADDQETQYF. The chain joins TRBV24-1 to TRBJ2-5, with D hard to call. The CDR3 spans 16 residues. The ends were cut back, 6 bases at V and 2 bases at J, with 18 bases in the middle. Germline V gives CDR1 KGHDR, CDR2 SFDVKD.

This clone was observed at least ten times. The CDR3 spells CASSSSGSGYNEQFF. The DNA of the CDR3 is TGTGCCAGCAGCTCAAGCGGGAGCGGTTACAATGAGCAGTTCTTC. The chain employs TRBV7-2 and TRBJ2-1; 8 bases map to TRBD2. The CDR3 has 15 amino acids. CDR1 and CDR2 (germline): SGHTA, FQGNSA. J gave up 4 bases and V 4 bases, and 6 bases lay outside the gene matches. The entire variable domain, with the rest obtained from reference TRBV7-2 and TRBJ2-1, is as follows: GAGVSQSPSNKVTEKGKDVELRCDPISGHTALYWYRQSLGQGLEFLIYFQGNSAPDKSGLPSDRFSAERTGGSVSTLTIQRTQQEDSAVYLCASSSSGSGYNEQFFGPGTRLTVL.

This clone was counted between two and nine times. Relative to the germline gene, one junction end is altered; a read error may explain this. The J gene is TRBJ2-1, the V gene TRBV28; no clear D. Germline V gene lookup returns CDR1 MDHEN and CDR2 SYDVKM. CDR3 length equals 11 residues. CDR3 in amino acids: CASTEWDEHFF. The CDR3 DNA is TGTGCCAGCACCGAGTGGGATGAGCATTTCTTC. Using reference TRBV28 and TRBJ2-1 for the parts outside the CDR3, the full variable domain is DVKVTQSSRYLVKRTGEKVFLECVQDMDHENMFWYRQDPGLGLRLIYFSYDVKMKEKGDIPEGYSVSREKKERFSLILESASTNQTSMYLCASTEWDEHFFGPGTRLTVL.

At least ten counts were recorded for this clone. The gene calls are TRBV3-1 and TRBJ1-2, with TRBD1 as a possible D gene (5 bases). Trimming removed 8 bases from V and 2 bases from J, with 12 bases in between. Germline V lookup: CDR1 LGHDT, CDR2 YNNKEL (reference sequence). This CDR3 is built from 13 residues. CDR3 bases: TGTGCCAGCTCTCAACAGGTGAACTATGGCTACACCTTC. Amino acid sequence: CASSQQVNYGYTF.

The CDR3 loop reads CASSHLTSGLSGANVLTF. DNA for the CDR3: TGTGCCAGCAGCCATTTAACTAGCGGCCTCTCTGGGGCCAACGTCCTGACTTTC. This chain uses TRBV7-6 with TRBJ2-6; TRBD2 matches 8 bases. CDR1 is SGHVS, CDR2 FNYEAQ, per germline. The CDR3 is 18 amino acids. Trimming took 5 bases from V and 0 from J; bases not matched to a gene: 9. Full variable domain (remainder filled in from reference TRBV7-6 and TRBJ2-6): GAGVSQSPRYKVTKRGQDVALRCDPISGHVSLYWYRQALGQGPEFLTYFNYEAQQDKSGLPNDRFSAERPEGSISTLTIQRTEQRDSAMYRCASSHLTSGLSGANVLTFGAGSRLTVL.

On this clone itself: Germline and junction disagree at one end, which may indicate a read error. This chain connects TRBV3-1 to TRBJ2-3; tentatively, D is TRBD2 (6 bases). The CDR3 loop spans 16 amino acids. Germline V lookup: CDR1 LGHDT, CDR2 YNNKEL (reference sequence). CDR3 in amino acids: CASSPSLARSSDSQYF. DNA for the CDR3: TGTGCCAGCAGCCCTAGTCTAGCGAGGTCCTCAGATTCGCAGTATTTT.

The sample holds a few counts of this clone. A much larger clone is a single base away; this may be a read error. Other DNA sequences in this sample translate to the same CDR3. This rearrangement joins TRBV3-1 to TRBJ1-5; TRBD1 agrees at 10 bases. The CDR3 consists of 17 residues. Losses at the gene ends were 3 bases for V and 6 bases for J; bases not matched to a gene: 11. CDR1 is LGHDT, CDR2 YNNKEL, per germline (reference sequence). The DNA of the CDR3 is TGTGCCAGCAGCCAGACGACCGGAGGACAGGGGGGTCAGCCCCAGCATTTT. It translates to CASSQTTGGQGGQPQHF.

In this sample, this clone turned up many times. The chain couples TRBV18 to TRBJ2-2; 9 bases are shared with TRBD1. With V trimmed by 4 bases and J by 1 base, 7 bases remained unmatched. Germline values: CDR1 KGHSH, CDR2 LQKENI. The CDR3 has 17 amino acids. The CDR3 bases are TGTGCCAGCTCACATCCTCCGGGACAGGGGAACACCGGGGAGCTGTTTTTT. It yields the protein CASSHPPGQGNTGELFF.

CDR3 nucleotide sequence: TGCGCCAGCAGCCCCTCCGTGGAGCTGTTTTTT. Encoded protein: CASSPSVELFF. The V and J genes are TRBV4-1 and TRBJ2-2; D is uncertain. V was cut by 4 bases and J by 10 bases, with 7 bases left in between. Germline V lookup: CDR1 MGHRA, CDR2 YSYEKL. There are 11 residues in the CDR3.

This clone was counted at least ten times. The CDR3 sequence: CATSGLYGYTF. The DNA for the CDR3 is TGTGCCACCTCCGGGCTCTATGGCTACACCTTC. The V gene is TRBV11-3, the J gene TRBJ1-2; D is undetermined. Germline assignment: CDR1 SGHNT and CDR2 YENEEA. The CDR3 covers 11 residues. V dropped 10 bases and J dropped 4 bases, with 10 bases sitting between them.

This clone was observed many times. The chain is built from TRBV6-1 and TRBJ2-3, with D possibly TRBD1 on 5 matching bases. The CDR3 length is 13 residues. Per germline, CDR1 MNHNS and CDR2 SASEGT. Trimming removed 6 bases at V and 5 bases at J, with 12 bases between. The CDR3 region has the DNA TGTGCCAGCAGGCCAGGGCGTAGAGATACGCAGTATTTT. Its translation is CASRPGRRDTQYF.

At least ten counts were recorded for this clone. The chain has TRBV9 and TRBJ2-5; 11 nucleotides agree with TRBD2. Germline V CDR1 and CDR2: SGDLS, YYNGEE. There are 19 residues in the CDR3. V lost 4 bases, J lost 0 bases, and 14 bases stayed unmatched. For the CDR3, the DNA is TGTGCCAGCAGCCCTAAAAAGCCGGGACTAGCGGCGTACCAAGAGACCCAGTACTTC. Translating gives CASSPKKPGLAAYQETQYF.

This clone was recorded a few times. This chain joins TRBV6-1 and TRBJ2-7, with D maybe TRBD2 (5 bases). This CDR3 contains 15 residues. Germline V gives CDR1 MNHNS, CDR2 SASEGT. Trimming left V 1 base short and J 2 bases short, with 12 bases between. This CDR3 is CASSEDLAGAYEQYF. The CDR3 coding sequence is TGTGCCAGCAGTGAAGATTTGGCCGGGGCCTACGAGCAGTACTTC.

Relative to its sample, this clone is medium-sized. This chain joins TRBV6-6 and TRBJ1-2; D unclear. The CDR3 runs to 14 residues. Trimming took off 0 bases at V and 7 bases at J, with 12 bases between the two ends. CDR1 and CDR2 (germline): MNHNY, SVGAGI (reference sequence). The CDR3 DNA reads TGTGCCAGCAGTTACTCGATGGGGTTCAGTGGCTACACCTTC. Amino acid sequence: CASSYSMGFSGYTF.

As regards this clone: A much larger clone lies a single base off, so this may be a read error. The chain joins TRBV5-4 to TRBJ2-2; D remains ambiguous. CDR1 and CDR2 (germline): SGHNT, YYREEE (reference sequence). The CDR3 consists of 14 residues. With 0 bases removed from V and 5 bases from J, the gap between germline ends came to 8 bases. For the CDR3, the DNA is TGTGCCAGCAGCTTGGGCGGTACTACCGGGGAGCTGTTTTTT. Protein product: CASSLGGTTGELFF.

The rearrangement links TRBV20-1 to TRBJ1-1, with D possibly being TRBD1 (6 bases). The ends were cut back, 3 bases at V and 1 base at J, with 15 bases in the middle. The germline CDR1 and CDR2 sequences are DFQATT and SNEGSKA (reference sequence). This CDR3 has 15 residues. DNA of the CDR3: TGCAGTGCTAGGGACAGAAGAGGCTGGAACACTGAAGCTTTCTTT. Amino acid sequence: CSARDRRGWNTEAFF.

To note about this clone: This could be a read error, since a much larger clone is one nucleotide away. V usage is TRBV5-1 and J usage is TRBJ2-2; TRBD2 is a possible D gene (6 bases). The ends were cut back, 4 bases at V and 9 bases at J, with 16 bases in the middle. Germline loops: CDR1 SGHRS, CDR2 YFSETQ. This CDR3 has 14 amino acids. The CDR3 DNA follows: TGCGCCAGCAGCGGCCGCGGGGCTACCTGGGAGCTGTTTTTT. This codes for CASSGRGATWELFF.

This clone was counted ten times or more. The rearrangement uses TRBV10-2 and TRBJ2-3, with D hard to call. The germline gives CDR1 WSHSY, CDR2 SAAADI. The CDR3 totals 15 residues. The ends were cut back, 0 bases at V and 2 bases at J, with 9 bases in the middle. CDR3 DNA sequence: TGCGCCAGCAGTGAGTCTAGCTTCTCCACAGATACGCAGTATTTT. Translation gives CASSESSFSTDTQYF.

In DNA form, the CDR3 reads TGTGCCAGCAGCTTAGGGCCGGGAACGGGGGAAAAACTGTTTTTT. Translation: CASSLGPGTGEKLFF. V and J are TRBV7-3 and TRBJ1-4; D uncertain. CDR1 SGHTA and CDR2 FQGTGA come from the germline V gene. The ends were cut back, 2 bases at V and 8 bases at J, with 15 bases in the middle. This CDR3 has 15 amino acids.

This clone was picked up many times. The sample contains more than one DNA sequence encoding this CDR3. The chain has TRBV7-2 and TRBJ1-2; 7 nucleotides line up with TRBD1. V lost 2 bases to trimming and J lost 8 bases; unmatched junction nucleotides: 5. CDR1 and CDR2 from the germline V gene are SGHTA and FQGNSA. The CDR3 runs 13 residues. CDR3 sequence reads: CASSLRDRDGYTF. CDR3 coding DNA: TGTGCCAGCAGCTTACGCGACAGGGACGGCTACACCTTC.

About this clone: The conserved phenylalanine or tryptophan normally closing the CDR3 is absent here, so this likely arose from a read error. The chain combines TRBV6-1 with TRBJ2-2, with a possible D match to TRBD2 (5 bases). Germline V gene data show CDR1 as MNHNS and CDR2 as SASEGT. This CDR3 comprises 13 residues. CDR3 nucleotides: TGCGCCAGCAGTGTACTAGGGACCGGGGAGCTGTTTTAT. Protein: CASSVLGTGELFY.

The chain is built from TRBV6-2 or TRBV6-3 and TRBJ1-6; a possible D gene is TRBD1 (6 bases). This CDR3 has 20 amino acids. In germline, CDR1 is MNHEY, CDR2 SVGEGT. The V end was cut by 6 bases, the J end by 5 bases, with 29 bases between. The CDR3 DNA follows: TGTGCCAGCAGGCCCTCGTTCCGACAGGTACATGAGGCGGATAATTCACCCCTCCACTTT. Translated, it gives CASRPSFRQVHEADNSPLHF.

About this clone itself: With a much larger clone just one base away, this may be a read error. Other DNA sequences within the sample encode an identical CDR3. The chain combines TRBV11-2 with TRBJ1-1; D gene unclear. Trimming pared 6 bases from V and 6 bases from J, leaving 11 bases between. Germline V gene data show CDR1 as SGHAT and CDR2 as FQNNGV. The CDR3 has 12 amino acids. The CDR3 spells CASSSLGAEAFF. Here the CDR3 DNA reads TGTGCCAGCAGTTCCTTGGGTGCTGAAGCTTTCTTT.

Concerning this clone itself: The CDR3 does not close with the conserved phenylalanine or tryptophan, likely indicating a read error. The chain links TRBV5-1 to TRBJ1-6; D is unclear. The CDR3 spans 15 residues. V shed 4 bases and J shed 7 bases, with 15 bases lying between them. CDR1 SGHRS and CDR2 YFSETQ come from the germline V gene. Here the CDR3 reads CASSARPGDNSPLHV. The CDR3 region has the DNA TGCGCCAGCAGCGCGAGGCCGGGCGACAATTCACCCCTCCACGTT.

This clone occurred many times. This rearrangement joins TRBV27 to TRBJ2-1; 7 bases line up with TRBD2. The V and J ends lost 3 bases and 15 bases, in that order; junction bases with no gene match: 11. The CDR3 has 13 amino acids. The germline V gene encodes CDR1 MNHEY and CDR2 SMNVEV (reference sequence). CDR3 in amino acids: CASSFTAGVDGFF. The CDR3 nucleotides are TGTGCCAGCAGTTTTACGGCGGGAGTGGACGGGTTCTTC.